This T cell receptor beta chain was sequenced in a study of blood T cell repertoires in COVID-19. Sequencing was performed with immunoSEQ multiplex PCR; in TCRdb, only in-frame clones are kept and a portion is missing. The table has around 200,000 clones, approximately 86% seen once. The CDR3 extends over 16 amino acids. Looked up from germline, CDR1 is LGHNA and CDR2 is YNFKEQ. V shed 1 base and J shed 3 bases, with 13 bases lying between them. The rearrangement uses TRBV4-2 and TRBJ1-5; D is perhaps TRBD1 (6 bases). Sequenced sample: peripheral blood. The TCR originated in an elderly woman with acute or convalescent COVID-19. CDR3 in DNA: TGTGCCAGCAGCCAAGCCAGGGGACAACACAATCAGCCCCAGCATTTT. It is translated as CASSQARGQHNQPQHF.